This T cell receptor beta chain is drawn from a study of T cells in Graves' hyperthyroidism and ophthalmopathy. Points from the study as a whole: Most expanded thyroid clonotypes above 0.001 also appeared in blood. Ophthalmopathy was told apart from stable hyperthyroidism by a 13 V-J model.

The CDR3 loop spans 16 amino acids. Germline loops: CDR1 MNHEY, CDR2 SVGAGI. An absence of ophthalmopathy progression within 18 months meant stable Graves' hyperthyroidism. The patients, who ranged from 18 to 65 in age, presented with newly diagnosed hyperthyroidism lasting under 2 months. Points on this clonotype: Its target is not known. Mismatch with germline at one junction end may stem from a read error.

The source material, RNA transcripts, was used to amplify TCR beta CDR3 regions. The primer set for the first-round RT-PCR of the TCR CDR3 was HTBI. MiXCR, applied by TCRdb to the multiplex PCR reads, yields one record per CDR3 protein. The sample carries hundreds of thousands of distinct CDR3 sequences, just over 45% recorded once. This TCR was sampled from a woman younger than 30 with Graves' hyperthyroidism. Sequenced sample: peripheral blood or thyroid tissue (not recorded which). V usage is TRBV6-5 and J usage is TRBJ1-4; D uncertain. CDR3 protein: CAISYLAAATNEKLFF. CDR3 nucleotides: TGTGCCATCAGTTACTTGGCAGCTGCAACTAATGAAAAACTGTTTTTT.